The sequence of this T cell receptor beta chain was determined in a study of radiotherapy plus CTLA-4 blockade in lung cancer. The CDR3 spans 16 residues. The V gene's germline CDR1 is SEHNR and CDR2 FQNEAQ (reference sequence). J was trimmed by 0 bases and V by 3 bases; bases with no gene match: 3. Here immunoSEQ multiplex PCR was the method, and the copy in TCRdb shows in-frame clones only, minus some. There are some 78,000 clones in the sample; 70% to 90% occur only once, and approximately 2% lies in the top ten. This TCR came from a human donor with non-small cell lung cancer who had a partial response to radiotherapy plus ipilimumab. This chain uses TRBV7-9 with TRBJ2-1, with 9 bases that match TRBD2. The sample was peripheral blood, taken from a patient treated with radiotherapy plus ipilimumab. The CDR3 DNA reads as TGTGCCAGCAGCTTCCGGACTAGCGCCTCCTACAATGAGCAGTTCTTC. Its translation is CASSFRTSASYNEQFF.